Detailed here is one T cell receptor (beta chain). Its antigen is not known. Sequence data for DNA of cultured CD4+ T cells were generated by the Oncomine TCR Beta short-read assay. Each CDR3 protein is one row after TCRdb ran MiXCR on the PCR reads. The sample lists fewer than 20,000 distinct CDR3 sequences; 53% were seen once. The CDR3 totals 14 residues. V was shortened by 8 bases and J by 2 bases, with 13 bases between the two germline ends. The treatment was: roughly ten-day PBMC culture with coronavirus spike peptide pools or control peptides (ViraFEST assay). All positive PCR tests were dated between March and December 2020, predating US Alpha, Beta and Delta variants. The sample is drawn from a study of vaccination and CD4 T cells after COVID-19. Study in general: Controls used CEFX viral epitopes (positive), HIV-1 Nef peptides (negative), or no peptide.

General study results and limits: Going from approximately 21 to 38, median SARS-CoV-2-reactive clonotypes did not rise significantly.

This specimen was CD4+ T cells from blood, cultured in vitro, taken before SARS-CoV-2 vaccination. The clonotype originates from a human donor who had recovered from COVID-19. The V and J genes are TRBV12-3 or TRBV12-4 and TRBJ1-5; D is unclear. CDR3 nucleotide sequence: TGTGCCAGCTCCCCCCAATTTGGCAATCAGCCCCAGCATTTT. Translating it yields CASSPQFGNQPQHF.